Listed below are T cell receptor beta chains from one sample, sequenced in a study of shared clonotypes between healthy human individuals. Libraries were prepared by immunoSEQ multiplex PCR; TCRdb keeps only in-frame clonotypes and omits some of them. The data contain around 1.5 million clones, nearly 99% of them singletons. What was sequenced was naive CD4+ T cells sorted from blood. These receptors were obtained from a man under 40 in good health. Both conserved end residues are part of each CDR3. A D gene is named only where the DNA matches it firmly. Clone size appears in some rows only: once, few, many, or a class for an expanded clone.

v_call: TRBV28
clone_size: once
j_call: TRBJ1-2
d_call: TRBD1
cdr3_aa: CASRLPGQPYYGYTF
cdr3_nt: TGTGCCAGCAGACTGCCGGGACAGCCTTATTATGGCTACACCTTC

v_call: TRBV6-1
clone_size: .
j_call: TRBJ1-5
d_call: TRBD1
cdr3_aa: CATRTGGNQPQHF
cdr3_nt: TGTGCCACCCGGACAGGGGGCAATCAGCCCCAGCATTTT

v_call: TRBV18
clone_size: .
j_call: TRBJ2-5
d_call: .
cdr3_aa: CASSPPARGIAETQYF
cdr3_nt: TGTGCCAGCTCACCCCCGGCCAGGGGCATTGCGGAGACCCAGTACTTC

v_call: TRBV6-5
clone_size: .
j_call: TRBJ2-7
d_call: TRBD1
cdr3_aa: CASSYSDRGPYEQYF
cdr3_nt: TGTGCCAGCAGTTACTCGGACAGGGGACCCTACGAGCAGTACTTC

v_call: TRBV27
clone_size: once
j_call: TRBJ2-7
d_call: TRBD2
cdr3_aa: CASRGLAGLHSYEQYF
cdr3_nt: TGTGCCAGCAGGGGACTAGCGGGACTCCACTCCTACGAGCAGTACTTC

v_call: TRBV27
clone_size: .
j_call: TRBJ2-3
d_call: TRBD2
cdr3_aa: CASSWASGRVSADTQYF
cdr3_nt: TGTGCCAGCAGTTGGGCTAGCGGGAGGGTGTCAGCAGATACGCAGTATTTT

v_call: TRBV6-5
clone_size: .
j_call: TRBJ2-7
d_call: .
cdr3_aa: CASSNRAHEQYF
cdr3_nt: TGTGCCAGCAGCAACAGGGCCCACGAGCAGTACTTC

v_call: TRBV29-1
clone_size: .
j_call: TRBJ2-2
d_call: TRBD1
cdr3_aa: CSVRQGSAGELFF
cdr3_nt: TGCAGCGTCAGACAGGGGTCGGCCGGGGAGCTGTTTTTT

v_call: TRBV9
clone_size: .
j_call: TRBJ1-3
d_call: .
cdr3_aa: CASLSGPGNTIYF
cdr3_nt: TGTGCCAGCCTATCGGGGCCTGGAAACACCATATATTTT

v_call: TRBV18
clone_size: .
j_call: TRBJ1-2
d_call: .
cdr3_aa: CASSPAVGYGYTF
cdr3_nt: TGTGCCAGCTCACCGGCAGTCGGCTATGGCTACACCTTC

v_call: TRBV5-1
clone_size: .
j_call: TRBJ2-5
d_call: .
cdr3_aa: CASSPGWGETQYF
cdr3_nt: TGCGCCAGCAGCCCGGGCTGGGGGGAGACCCAGTACTTC

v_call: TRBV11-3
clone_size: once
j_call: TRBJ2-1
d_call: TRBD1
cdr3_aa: CASSLIPRGQGTNEQFF
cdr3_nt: TGTGCCAGCAGCTTAATTCCTCGAGGACAGGGGACTAATGAGCAGTTCTTC

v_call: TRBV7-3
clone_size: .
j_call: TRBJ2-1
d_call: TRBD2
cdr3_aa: CASSKGTSGRAAYNEQFF
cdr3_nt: TGTGCCAGCAGCAAAGGAACTAGCGGGAGGGCGGCCTACAATGAGCAGTTCTTC

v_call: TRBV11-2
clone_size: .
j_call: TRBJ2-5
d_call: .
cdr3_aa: CASSFRAAGRKKETQYF
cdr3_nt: TGTGCCAGCAGCTTTCGTGCGGCGGGACGGAAAAAAGAGACCCAGTACTTC

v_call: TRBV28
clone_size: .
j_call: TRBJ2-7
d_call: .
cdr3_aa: CASSSSRRRGEQYF
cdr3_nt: TGTGCCAGCAGCTCCAGCAGGAGGAGAGGCGAGCAGTACTTC

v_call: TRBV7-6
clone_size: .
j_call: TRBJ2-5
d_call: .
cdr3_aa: CASSFTAPRSLETQYF
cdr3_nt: TGTGCCAGCAGCTTTACAGCGCCCCGGAGTCTAGAGACCCAGTACTTC

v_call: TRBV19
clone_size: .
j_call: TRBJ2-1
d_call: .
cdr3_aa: CASSVDQRAYNEQFF
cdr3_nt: TGTGCCAGTAGCGTTGACCAGCGGGCGTACAATGAGCAGTTCTTC

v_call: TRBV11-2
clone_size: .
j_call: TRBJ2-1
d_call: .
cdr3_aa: CASSSMSYNEQFF
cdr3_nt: TGTGCCAGCAGCTCGATGTCCTACAATGAGCAGTTCTTC

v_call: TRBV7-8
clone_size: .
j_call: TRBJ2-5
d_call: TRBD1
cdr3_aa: CASSTYHGQAKETQYF
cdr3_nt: TGTGCCAGCAGCACCTACCACGGACAGGCAAAAGAGACCCAGTACTTC

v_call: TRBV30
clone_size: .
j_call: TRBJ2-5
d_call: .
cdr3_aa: CAWSVKGQWETQYF
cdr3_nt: TGTGCCTGGAGTGTAAAAGGCCAATGGGAGACCCAGTACTTC

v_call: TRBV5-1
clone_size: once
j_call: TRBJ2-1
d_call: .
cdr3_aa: CASSFRLGVNNEQFF
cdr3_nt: TGCGCCAGCAGCTTCCGACTAGGGGTCAACAATGAGCAGTTCTTC

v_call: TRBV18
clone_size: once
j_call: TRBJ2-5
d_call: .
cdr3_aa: CASSRSRKETQYF
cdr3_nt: TGTGCCAGCTCCCGGTCTAGGAAAGAGACCCAGTACTTC

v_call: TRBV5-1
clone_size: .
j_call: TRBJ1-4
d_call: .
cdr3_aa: CASSLGYRSNEKLFF
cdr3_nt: TGCGCCAGCAGCTTGGGGTACAGATCTAATGAAAAACTGTTTTTT

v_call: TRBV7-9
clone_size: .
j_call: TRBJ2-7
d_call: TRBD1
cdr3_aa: CASSFSHLRTGENYEQYF
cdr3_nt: TGTGCCAGCAGCTTCTCTCATTTGAGGACAGGGGAAAACTACGAGCAGTACTTC

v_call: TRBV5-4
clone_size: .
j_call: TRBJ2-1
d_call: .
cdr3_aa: CASSTDASGYNEQFF
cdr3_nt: TGTGCCAGCAGCACAGACGCCTCAGGGTACAATGAGCAGTTCTTC

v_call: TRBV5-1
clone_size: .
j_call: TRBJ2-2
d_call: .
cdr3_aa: CASSSVGIGELFF
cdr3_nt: TGCGCCAGCAGCTCGGTAGGGATCGGGGAGCTGTTTTTT

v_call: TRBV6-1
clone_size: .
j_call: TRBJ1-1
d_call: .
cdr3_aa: CASSVGGGRTEAFF
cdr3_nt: TGTGCCAGCAGTGTTGGAGGGGGTCGTACTGAAGCTTTCTTT

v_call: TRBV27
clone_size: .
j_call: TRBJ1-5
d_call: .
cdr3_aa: CASRRHRDNQPQHF
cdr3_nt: TGTGCCAGCAGACGACACAGGGACAATCAGCCCCAGCATTTT